This T cell receptor (beta chain) was observed in a study of vaccination and CD4 T cells after COVID-19. Regarding time point: late sampling 161 to 241 days after vaccination in a few convalescent patients. Treatment noted: roughly ten-day PBMC culture with coronavirus spike peptide pools or control peptides (ViraFEST assay). Scientists ran DNA taken from cultured CD4+ T cells through the Oncomine TCR Beta short-read assay for sequencing. TCRdb ran MiXCR on the PCR reads and lists one entry per CDR3 protein. Among around 17,000 distinct CDR3 sequences listed, roughly 50% were seen once. This CDR3 spans 14 amino acids. CDR1 MNHNS and CDR2 SASEGT come from the germline V gene. Trimming removed 6 bases from V and 0 bases from J, with 12 bases in between. Notes on this clonotype: Its antigen is not identified.

This TCR was sampled from a human donor who had recovered from COVID-19. The input for sequencing was CD4+ T cells from blood, cultured in vitro, taken about 7 months after SARS-CoV-2 vaccination. J is TRBJ2-7 and V is TRBV6-1, with unresolved D. CDR3 amino acids: CASRAYTPSYEQYF. CDR3 in DNA: TGTGCCAGCAGGGCCTATACCCCCTCCTACGAGCAGTACTTC.